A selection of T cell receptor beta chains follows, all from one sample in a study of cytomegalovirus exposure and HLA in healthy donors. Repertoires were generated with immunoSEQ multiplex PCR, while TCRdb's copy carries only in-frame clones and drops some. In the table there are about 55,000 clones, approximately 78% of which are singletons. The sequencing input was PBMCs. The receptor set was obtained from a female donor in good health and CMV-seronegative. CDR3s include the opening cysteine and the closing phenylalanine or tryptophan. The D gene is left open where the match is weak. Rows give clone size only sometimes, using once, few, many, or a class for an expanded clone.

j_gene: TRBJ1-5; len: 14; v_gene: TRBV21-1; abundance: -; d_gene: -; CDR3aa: CASSPKIRDLSWHF; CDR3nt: TGTGCCAGCAGCCCAAAAATCCGGGATTTGAGCTGGCATTTT
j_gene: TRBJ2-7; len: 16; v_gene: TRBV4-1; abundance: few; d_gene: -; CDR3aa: CASSRWLEDVGHEQYF; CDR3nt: TGCGCCAGCAGCCGTTGGTTGGAGGACGTCGGTCACGAGCAGTACTTC
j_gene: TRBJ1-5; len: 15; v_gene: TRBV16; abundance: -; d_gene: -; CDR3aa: CASSRKGSGTRSQHF; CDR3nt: TGTGCCAGCAGCCGAAAGGGATCGGGGACTAGATCCCAGCATTTT
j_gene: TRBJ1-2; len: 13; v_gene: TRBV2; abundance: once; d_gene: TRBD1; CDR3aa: CASSIRTGDGYTF; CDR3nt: TGTGCCAGCAGTATCCGGACAGGGGATGGCTACACCTTC
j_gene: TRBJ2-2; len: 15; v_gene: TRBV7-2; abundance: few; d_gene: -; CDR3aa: CASSFGGTNTGELFF; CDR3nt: TGTGCCAGCAGCTTTGGGGGCACGAACACCGGGGAGCTGTTTTTT
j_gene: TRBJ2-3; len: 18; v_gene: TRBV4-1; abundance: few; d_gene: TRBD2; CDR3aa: CASSQERGAGVVTDTQYF; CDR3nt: TGCGCCAGCAGCCAAGAACGGGGTGCGGGGGTAGTGACAGATACGCAGTATTTT
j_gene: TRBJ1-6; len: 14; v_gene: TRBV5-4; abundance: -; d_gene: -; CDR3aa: CASSLGGGNSPLHF; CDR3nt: TGTGCCAGCAGCTTGGGCGGGGGGAATTCACCCCTCCACTTT
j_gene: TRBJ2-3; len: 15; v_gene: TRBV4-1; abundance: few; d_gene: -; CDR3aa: CASSQVGTSTDTQYF; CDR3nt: TGCGCCAGCAGCCAAGTCGGGACTAGCACAGATACGCAGTATTTT
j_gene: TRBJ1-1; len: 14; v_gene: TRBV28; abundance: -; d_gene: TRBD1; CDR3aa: CASSTGGMNTEAFF; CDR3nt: TGTGCCAGCTCGACAGGGGGGATGAACACTGAAGCTTTCTTT
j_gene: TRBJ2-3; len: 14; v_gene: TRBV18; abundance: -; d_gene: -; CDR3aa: CASSSEFRTDTQYF; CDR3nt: TGTGCCAGCTCATCAGAATTCCGCACAGATACGCAGTATTTT
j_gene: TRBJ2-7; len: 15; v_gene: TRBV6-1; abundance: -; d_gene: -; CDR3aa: CASSEAGANILDKYF; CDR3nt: TGTGCCAGCAGTGAAGCGGGGGCCAACATTCTGGATAAGTACTTC
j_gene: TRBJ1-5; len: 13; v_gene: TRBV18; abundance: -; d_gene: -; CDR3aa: CASSDSLNQPQHF; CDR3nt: TGTGCCAGCTCAGACAGCCTCAATCAGCCCCAGCATTTT
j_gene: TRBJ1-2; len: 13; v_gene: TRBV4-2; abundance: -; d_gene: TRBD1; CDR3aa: CASTEGGQDGYTF; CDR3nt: TGTGCCAGCACCGAAGGGGGCCAGGATGGCTACACCTTC
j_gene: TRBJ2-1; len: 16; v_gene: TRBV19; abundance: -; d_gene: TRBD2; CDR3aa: CASSMRGGGSYNEQFF; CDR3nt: TGTGCCAGTAGTATGCGCGGCGGGGGCTCCTACAATGAGCAGTTCTTC
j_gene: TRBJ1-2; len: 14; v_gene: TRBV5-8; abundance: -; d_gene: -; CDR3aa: CASSQYPRGSGYTF; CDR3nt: TGTGCCAGCAGCCAGTACCCCAGGGGTAGCGGCTACACCTTC
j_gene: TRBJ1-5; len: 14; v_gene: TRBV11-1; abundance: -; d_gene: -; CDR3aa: CASSPGGNRQPQHF; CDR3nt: TGTGCCAGCAGCCCGGGAGGGAATAGACAGCCCCAGCATTTT
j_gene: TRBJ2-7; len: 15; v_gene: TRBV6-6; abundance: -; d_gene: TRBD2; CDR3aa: CASSYGLAGVYEQYF; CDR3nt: TGTGCCAGCAGTTACGGACTAGCGGGGGTATACGAGCAGTACTTC
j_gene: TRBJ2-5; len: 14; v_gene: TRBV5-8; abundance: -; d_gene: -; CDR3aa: CASSLVGRGETRYF; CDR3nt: TGTGCCAGCAGCTTGGTAGGTCGTGGAGAGACCCGGTACTTC
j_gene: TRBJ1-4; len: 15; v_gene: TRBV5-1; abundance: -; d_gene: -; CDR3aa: CASSLGSGPNEKLFF; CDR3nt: TGCGCCAGCAGCTTGGGAAGCGGTCCCAATGAAAAACTGTTTTTT
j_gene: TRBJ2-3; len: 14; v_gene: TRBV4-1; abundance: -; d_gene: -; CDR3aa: CASSLTGSTDTQYF; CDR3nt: TGCGCCAGCAGTCTCACCGGGAGCACAGATACGCAGTATTTT
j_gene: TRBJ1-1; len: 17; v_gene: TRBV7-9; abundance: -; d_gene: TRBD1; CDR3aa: CASSLGIGGDFQSGAFF; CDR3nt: TGTGCCAGCAGCTTAGGTATAGGGGGCGATTTTCAATCAGGGGCTTTCTTT
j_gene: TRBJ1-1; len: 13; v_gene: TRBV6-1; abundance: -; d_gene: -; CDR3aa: CASRENLNTEAFF; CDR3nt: TGTGCCAGCAGGGAGAATCTGAACACTGAGGCTTTCTTT
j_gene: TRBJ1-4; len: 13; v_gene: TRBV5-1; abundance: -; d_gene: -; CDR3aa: CASSPGNNEKLFF; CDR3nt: TGCGCCAGCAGCCCAGGAAATAATGAAAAACTGTTTTTT
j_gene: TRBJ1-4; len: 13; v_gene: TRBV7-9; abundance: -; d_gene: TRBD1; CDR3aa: CASSAGQREKLFF; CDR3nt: TGTGCCAGCAGCGCGGGACAGCGTGAAAAACTGTTTTTT
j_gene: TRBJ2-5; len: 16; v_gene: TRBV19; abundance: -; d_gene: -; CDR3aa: CASSQGFVRNQETQYF; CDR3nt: TGTGCCAGTAGCCAGGGGTTCGTGAGAAACCAAGAGACCCAGTACTTC
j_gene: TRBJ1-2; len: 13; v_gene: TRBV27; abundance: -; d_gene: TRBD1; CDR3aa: CASRPGQGYGYTF; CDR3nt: TGTGCCAGCCGGCCGGGACAGGGCTACGGCTACACCTTC
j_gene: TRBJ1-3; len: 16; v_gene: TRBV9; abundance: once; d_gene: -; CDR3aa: CASSVGGGLAGNTIYF; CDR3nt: TGTGCCAGCAGCGTAGGAGGAGGGCTAGCTGGAAACACCATATATTTT
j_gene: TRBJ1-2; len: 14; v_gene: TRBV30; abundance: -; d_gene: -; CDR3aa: CAWSVKGVGGGYTF; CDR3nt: TGTGCCTGGAGTGTAAAGGGGGTAGGCGGGGGCTACACCTTC
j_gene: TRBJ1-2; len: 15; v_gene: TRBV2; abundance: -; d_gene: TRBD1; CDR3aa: CASSDRTGRKYGYTF; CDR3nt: TGTGCCAGCAGTGACCGGACAGGGCGGAAGTATGGCTACACCTTC